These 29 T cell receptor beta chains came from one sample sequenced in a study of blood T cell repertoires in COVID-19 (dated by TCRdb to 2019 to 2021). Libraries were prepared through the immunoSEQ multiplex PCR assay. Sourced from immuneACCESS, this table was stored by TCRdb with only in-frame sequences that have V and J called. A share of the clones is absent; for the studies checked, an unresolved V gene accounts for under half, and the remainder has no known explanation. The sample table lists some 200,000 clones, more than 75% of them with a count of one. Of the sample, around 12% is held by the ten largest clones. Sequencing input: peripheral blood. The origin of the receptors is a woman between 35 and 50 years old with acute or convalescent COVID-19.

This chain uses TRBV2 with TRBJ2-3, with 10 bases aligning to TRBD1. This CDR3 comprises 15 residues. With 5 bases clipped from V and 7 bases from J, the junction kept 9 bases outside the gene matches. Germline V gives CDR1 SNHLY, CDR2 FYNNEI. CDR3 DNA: TGTGCCAGCAGTAAAGGACAGGGGGTCTTGCATACGCAGTATTTT. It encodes CASSKGQGVLHTQYF.

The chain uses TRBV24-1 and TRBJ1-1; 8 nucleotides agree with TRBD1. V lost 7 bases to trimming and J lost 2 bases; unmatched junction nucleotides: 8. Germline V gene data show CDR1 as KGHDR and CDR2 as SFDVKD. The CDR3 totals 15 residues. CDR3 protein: CATREGTGLNTEAFF. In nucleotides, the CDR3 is TGTGCCACCAGGGAAGGGACAGGACTCAACACTGAAGCTTTCTTT.

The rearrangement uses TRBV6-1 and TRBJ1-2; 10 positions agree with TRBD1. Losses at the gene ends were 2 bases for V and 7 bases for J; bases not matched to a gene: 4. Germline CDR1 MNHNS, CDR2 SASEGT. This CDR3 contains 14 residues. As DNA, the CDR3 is TGTGCCAGCAGTGAACGGGACAGGGGTAGTGGCTACACCTTC. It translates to CASSERDRGSGYTF.

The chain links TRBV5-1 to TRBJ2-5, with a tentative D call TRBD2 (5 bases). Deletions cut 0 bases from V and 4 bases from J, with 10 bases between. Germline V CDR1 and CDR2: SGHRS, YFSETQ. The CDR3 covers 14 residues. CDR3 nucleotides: TGCGCCAGCAGCTTGGTAAGCGGCCGAGAGACCCAGTACTTC. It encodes CASSLVSGRETQYF.

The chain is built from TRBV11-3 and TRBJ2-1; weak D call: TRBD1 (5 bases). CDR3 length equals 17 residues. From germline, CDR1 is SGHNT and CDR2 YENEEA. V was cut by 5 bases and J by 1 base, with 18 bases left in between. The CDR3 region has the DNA TGTGCCAGCAGCCAAGGTGTAGGGGCAATTTCCTACAATGAGCAGTTCTTC. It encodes CASSQGVGAISYNEQFF.

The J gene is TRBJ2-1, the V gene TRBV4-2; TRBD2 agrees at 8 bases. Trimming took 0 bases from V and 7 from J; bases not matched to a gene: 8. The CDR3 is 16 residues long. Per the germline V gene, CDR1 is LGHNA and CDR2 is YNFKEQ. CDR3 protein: CASSQDWRGARNEQFF. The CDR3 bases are TGTGCCAGCAGCCAAGATTGGCGGGGGGCCAGGAATGAGCAGTTCTTC.

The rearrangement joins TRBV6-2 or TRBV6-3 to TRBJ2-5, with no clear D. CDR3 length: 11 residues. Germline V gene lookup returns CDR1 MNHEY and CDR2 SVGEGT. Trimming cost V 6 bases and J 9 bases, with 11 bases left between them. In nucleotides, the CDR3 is TGTGCCAGCAGCTCACATCTGGCCCAGTACTTC. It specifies CASSSHLAQYF.

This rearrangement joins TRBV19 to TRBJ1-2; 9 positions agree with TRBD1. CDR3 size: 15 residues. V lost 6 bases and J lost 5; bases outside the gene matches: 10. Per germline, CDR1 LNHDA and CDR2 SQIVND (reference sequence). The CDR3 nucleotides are TGTGCCAGTAGCTCGACAGGGGGGATTTCTTATGGCTACACCTTC. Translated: CASSSTGGISYGYTF.

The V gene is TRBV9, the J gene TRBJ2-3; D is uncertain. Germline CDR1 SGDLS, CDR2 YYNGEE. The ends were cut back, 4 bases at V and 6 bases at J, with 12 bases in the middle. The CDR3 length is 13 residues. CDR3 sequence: CASSPSRMDTQYF. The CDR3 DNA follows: TGTGCCAGCAGCCCATCTAGGATGGATACGCAGTATTTT. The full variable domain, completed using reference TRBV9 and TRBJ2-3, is DSGVTQTPKHLITATGQRVTLRCSPRSGDLSVYWYQQSLDQGLQFLIQYYNGEERAKGNILERFSAQQFPDLHSELNLSSLELGDSALYFCASSPSRMDTQYFGPGTRLTVL.

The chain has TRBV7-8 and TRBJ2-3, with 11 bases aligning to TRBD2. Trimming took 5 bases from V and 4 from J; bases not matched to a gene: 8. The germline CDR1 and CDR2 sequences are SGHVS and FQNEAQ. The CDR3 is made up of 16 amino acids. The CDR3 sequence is CASSISGGAGPDTQYF. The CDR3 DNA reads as TGTGCCAGCAGCATTAGCGGGGGGGCGGGCCCAGATACGCAGTATTTT. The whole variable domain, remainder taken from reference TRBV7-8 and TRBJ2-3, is GAGVSQSPRYKVAKRGQDVALRCDPISGHVSLFWYQQALGQGPEFLTYFQNEAQLDKSGLPSDRFFAERPEGSVSTLKIQRTQQEDSAVYLCASSISGGAGPDTQYFGPGTRLTVL.

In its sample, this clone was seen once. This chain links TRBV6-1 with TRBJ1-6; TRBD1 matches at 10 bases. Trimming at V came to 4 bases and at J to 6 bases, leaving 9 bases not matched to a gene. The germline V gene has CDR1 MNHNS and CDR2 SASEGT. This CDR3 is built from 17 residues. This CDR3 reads CASSASGQGKGNSPLHF. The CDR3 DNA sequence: TGTGCCAGCAGTGCATCGGGACAGGGGAAGGGTAATTCACCCCTCCACTTT.

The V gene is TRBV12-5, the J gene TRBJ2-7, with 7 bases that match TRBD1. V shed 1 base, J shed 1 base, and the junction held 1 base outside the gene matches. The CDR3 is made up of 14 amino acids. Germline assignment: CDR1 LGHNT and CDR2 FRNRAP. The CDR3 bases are TGTGCTAGTGGTTTGGACAGGGGATCCTACGAGCAGTACTTC. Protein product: CASGLDRGSYEQYF.

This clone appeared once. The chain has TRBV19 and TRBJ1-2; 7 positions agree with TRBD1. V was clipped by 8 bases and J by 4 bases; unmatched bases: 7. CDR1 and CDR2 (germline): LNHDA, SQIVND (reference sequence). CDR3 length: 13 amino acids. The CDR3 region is CASGQENAYGYTF. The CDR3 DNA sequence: TGTGCCAGTGGACAGGAGAACGCCTATGGCTACACCTTC.

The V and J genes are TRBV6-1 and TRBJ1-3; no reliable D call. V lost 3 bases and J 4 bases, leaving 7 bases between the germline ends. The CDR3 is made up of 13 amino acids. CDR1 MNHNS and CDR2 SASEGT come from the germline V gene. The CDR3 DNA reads TGTGCCAGCAGTGACGGGAGGGGAAACACCATATATTTT. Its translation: CASSDGRGNTIYF.

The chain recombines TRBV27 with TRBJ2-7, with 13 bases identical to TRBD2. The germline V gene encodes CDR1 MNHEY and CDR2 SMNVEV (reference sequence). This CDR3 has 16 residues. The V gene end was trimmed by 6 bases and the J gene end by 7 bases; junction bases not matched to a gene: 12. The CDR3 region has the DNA TGTGCCAGCAGCGGACTAGCGGGAGCGGCCCTGGGTGAGCAGTACTTC. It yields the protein CASSGLAGAALGEQYF.

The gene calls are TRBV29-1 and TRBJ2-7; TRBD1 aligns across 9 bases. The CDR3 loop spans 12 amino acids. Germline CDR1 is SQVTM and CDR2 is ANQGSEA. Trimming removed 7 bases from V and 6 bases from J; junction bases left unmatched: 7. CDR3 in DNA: TGCAGCGCCGGGACAGGGCGGCCCGAGCAGTACTTC. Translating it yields CSAGTGRPEQYF.

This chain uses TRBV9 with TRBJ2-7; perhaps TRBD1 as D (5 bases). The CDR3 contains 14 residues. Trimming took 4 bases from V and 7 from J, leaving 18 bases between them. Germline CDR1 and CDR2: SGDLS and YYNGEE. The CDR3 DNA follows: TGTGCCAGCAGCCCATTGGACACCGGCCAGGAGCAGTACTTC. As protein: CASSPLDTGQEQYF.

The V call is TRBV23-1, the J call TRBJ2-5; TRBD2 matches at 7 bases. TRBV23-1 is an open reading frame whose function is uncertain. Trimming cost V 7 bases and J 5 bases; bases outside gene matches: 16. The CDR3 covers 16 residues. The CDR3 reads CASKKRLALYHETQYF. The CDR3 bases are TGCGCCAGCAAAAAAAGACTAGCATTATATCATGAGACCCAGTACTTC.

The CDR3 loop reads CAWTPGSGSQETQYF. The CDR3 bases are TGTGCCTGGACCCCGGGTTCGGGATCCCAAGAGACCCAGTACTTC. V and J are TRBV30 and TRBJ2-5; possibly TRBD2 for D (5 bases). The germline CDR1 and CDR2 sequences are GTSNPN and SVGIG (reference sequence). V gave up 4 bases and J gave up 1 base, with 16 bases separating them. The CDR3 loop spans 15 amino acids.

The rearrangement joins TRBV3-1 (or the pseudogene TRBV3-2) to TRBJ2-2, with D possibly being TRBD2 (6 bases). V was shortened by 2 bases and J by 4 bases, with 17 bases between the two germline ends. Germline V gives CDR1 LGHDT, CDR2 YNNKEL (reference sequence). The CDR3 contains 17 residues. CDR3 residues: CASSQQGGVLVTGELFF. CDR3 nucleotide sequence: TGTGCCAGCAGCCAACAGGGCGGGGTCCTCGTCACCGGGGAGCTGTTTTTT.

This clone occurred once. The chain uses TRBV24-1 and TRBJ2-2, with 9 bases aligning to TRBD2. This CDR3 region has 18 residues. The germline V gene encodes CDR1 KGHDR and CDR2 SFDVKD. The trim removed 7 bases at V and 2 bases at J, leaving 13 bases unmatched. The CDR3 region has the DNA TGTGCCACCAGCGATCTAGCGGGGTCTGTGCTAAACACCGGGGAGCTGTTTTTT. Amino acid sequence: CATSDLAGSVLNTGELFF.

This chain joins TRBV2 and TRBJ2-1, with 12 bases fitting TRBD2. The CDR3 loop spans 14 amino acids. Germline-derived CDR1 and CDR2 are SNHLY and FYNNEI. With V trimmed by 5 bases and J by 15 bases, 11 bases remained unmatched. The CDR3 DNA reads TGTGCCAGCAGTACGACTAGCGGGAGTCCCCTCGGGTTCTTC. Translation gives CASSTTSGSPLGFF.

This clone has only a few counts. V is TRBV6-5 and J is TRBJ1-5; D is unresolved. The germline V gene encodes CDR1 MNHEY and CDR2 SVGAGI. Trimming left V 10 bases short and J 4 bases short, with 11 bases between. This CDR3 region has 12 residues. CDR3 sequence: CANRGRNQPQHF. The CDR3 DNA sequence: TGTGCCAACCGTGGGCGAAATCAGCCCCAGCATTTT.

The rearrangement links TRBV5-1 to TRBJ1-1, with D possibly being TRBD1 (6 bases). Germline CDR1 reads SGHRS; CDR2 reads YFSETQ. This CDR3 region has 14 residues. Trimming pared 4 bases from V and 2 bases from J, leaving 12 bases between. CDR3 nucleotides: TGCGCCAGCAGCGGAACAGGGACCAACACTGAAGCTTTCTTT. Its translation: CASSGTGTNTEAFF.

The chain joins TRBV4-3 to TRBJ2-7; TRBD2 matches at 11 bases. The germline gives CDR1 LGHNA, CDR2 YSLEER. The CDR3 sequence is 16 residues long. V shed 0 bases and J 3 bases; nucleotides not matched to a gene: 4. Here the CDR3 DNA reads TGCGCCAGCAGCCAAGATGGACTAGCGGGTTTCTACGAGCAGTACTTC. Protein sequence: CASSQDGLAGFYEQYF.

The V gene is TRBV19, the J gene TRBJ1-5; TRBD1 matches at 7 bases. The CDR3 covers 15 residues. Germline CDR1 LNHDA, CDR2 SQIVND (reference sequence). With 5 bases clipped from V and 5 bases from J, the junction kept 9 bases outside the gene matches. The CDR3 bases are TGTGCCAGTAGTTCCATCCCGACAGGGTATCAGCCCCAGCATTTT. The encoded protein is CASSSIPTGYQPQHF.

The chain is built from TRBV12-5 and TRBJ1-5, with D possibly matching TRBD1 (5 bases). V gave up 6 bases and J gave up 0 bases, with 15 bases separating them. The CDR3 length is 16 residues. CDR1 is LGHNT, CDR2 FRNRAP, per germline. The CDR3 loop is CASGPATVYSNQPQHF. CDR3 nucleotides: TGTGCTAGTGGCCCCGCGACAGTTTATAGCAATCAGCCCCAGCATTTT.

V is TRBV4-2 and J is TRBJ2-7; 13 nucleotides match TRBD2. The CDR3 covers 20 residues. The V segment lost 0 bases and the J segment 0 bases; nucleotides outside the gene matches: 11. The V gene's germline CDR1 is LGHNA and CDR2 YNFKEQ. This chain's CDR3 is CASSQDYRTSGGLSSYEQYF. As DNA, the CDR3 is TGTGCCAGCAGCCAAGATTACAGGACTAGCGGGGGCCTGAGCTCCTACGAGCAGTACTTC.

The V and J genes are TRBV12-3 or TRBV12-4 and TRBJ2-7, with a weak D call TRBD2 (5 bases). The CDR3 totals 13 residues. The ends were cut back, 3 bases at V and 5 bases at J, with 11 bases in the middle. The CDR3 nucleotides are TGTGCCAGCAGTTTGGGCAGGCGGGACGAGCAGTACTTC. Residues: CASSLGRRDEQYF.